This TCR beta chain emerged from a study of shared clonotypes between healthy human individuals. Study-level background: Donor composition was two women and three men, aged 18 to 49. Study-wide points: In contrast to clonotypes shared by all four donors, non-shared clonotypes had lower generation probabilities.

V dropped 10 bases and J dropped 0 bases, with 12 bases sitting between them. The CDR3 contains 14 residues. In germline, CDR1 is MNHNS, CDR2 SASEGT. With respect to this clone: Its target is not known.

Only in-frame clones appear in the TCRdb table, and some are missing; sequencing was by immunoSEQ multiplex PCR. The sample yields approximately 1.5 million clones, 95% to 99% seen once. Sequenced sample: naive CD4+ T cells sorted from blood. Subset noted: CD45RA+ positively selected. The rearrangement joins TRBV6-1 to TRBJ2-2; D assignment may be TRBD1 or TRBD2 (5 bases each). The origin of this receptor is a man aged 30 to 45 in good health. The CDR3 loop is CATRPGPNTGELFF. CDR3 nucleotides: TGTGCCACCAGACCGGGACCGAACACCGGGGAGCTGTTTTTT.